The rows below give T cell receptor beta chains drawn from one sample of a study of beta chain features in type 1 diabetes. Using immunoSEQ multiplex PCR, the repertoire was profiled, and TCRdb retains in-frame clones only, with some absent. The sample yields roughly 260,000 clones, approximately 10% seen once. Sample: naive CD4+ T cells from blood. All receptors derive from a man younger than 45 with type 1 diabetes. The CDR3 runs from the conserved cysteine through the conserved F or W. A D gene is named only where the DNA matches it firmly. Where a row states a size, it is once, few, many or the class of an expanded clone; other rows omit it.

clone_size	v_call	j_call	d_call	cdr3_nt	cdr3_aa
-	TRBV6-1	TRBJ2-1	-	TGTGCCAGCACCCCATCTACCTCCTACAATGAGCAGTTCTTC	CASTPSTSYNEQFF
few	TRBV14	TRBJ2-1	TRBD2	TGTGCCAGCAGCGAACTAGCGGGGGCTTACAATGAGCAGTTCTTC	CASSELAGAYNEQFF
-	TRBV11-2	TRBJ2-5	-	TGTGCCAGCAGCCTAGCCCTGCACTCAGAGACCCAGTACTTC	CASSLALHSETQYF
-	TRBV5-1	TRBJ2-3	TRBD2	TGCGCCAGCAGGTGGACTAGGTTTGCAGATACGCAGTATTTT	CASRWTRFADTQYF
few	TRBV4-3	TRBJ1-1	-	TGCGCCAGCAGCCAAGGTCCCTCCTCGGCTTTCTTT	CASSQGPSSAFF
few	TRBV4-2	TRBJ2-7	-	TGTGCCAGCAGCCAAGATTTAGGGGATCGGAGCTACGAGCAGTACTTC	CASSQDLGDRSYEQYF
-	TRBV9	TRBJ2-3	TRBD2	TGTGCCAGCAGCATCACTAGCGGGGGGCCGGTAGATACGCAGTATTTT	CASSITSGGPVDTQYF
-	TRBV7-2	TRBJ2-7	-	TGTGCCAGCAGCCCTGACAGGCCGTACGAGCAGTACTTC	CASSPDRPYEQYF
-	TRBV18	TRBJ2-3	-	TGTGCCAGCTCACCGGTGGCAGGGAACACAGATACGCAGTATTTT	CASSPVAGNTDTQYF
-	TRBV9	TRBJ1-1	TRBD1	TGTGCCAGCAGCGTAGTCGGGACAGGGGACACTGAAGCTTTCTTT	CASSVVGTGDTEAFF
few	TRBV5-6	TRBJ2-3	TRBD2	TGTGCCAGCAGCGCATGGACTAGCGGGGTTCCAGATACGCAGTATTTT	CASSAWTSGVPDTQYF
few	TRBV5-1	TRBJ1-1	-	TGCGCCAGCAGCTTGTTCGAGGGGGTGGGAACTGAAGCTTTCTTT	CASSLFEGVGTEAFF
-	TRBV14	TRBJ2-5	-	TGTGCCAGCAGCCGCGGACTATTTGAGACCCAGTACTTC	CASSRGLFETQYF
few	TRBV4-3	TRBJ2-1	TRBD1	TGCGCCAGCAGCCAAGATGCTCGGCAGGGGGCCTTTATCAATGAGCAGTTCTTC	CASSQDARQGAFINEQFF
few	TRBV4-3	TRBJ2-2	-	TGCGCCAGCAGCCAAGATGTTAGCGGGGAGCTGTTTTTT	CASSQDVSGELFF
-	TRBV5-1	TRBJ2-5	TRBD1	TGCGCCAGCAGCTTGGTCGTTCAGGGGGCGAAACAAGAGACCCAGTACTTC	CASSLVVQGAKQETQYF
-	TRBV27	TRBJ1-1	-	TGTGCCAGCAGTTTCCGGACTGAGAACACTGAAGCTTTCTTT	CASSFRTENTEAFF
few	TRBV19	TRBJ2-7	TRBD2	TGTGCCAGTAGTATAGGCGGGACTAGCGGTTCCTACGAGCAGTACTTC	CASSIGGTSGSYEQYF
few	TRBV28	TRBJ2-5	TRBD2	TGTGCCAGCACTAACTTCGACGGACTAGCGGGGGCGAAAGAGACCCAGTACTTC	CASTNFDGLAGAKETQYF
-	TRBV7-9	TRBJ2-5	TRBD1	TGTGCCAGCAGCTTAGCTGGCAGGGGGCAAGAGACCCAGTACTTC	CASSLAGRGQETQYF
few	TRBV5-1	TRBJ2-5	TRBD2	TGCGCCAGCAGCCTCGGGACTAGCGGGGGAGAGACCCAGTACTTC	CASSLGTSGGETQYF
-	TRBV13	TRBJ2-1	TRBD1	TGTGCCAGCAGCCGAGGACAGGGGCAGTTCTTC	CASSRGQGQFF
many	TRBV7-2	TRBJ2-3	TRBD1	TGTGCCAGCAGCCAGGACAGGAGCACAGATACGCAGTATTTT	CASSQDRSTDTQYF
few	TRBV28	TRBJ2-6	-	TGTGCCAGCGGGACTCCTTCAACGGCGTCTGGGGCCAACGTCCTGACTTTC	CASGTPSTASGANVLTF
few	TRBV18	TRBJ1-1	-	TGTGCCAGCTCAACGGCGGGATACACTGAAGCTTTCTTT	CASSTAGYTEAFF
few	TRBV7-6	TRBJ1-6	-	TGTGCCAGCAGCGTCGGGAGTTCCAATTCACCCCTCCACTTT	CASSVGSSNSPLHF
-	TRBV6-1	TRBJ2-4	TRBD1	TGTGCCAGCAGAATACAGGGGGCCAAAAACATTCAGTACTTC	CASRIQGAKNIQYF
few	TRBV5-1	TRBJ1-1	-	TGCGCCAGCAGCTTGTCCAGGATGAACACTGAAGCTTTCTTT	CASSLSRMNTEAFF
-	TRBV28	TRBJ2-1	-	TGTGCCAGCAGTTTACAGGTCCCCAATGAGCAGTTCTTC	CASSLQVPNEQFF
-	TRBV9	TRBJ2-1	-	TGTGCCAGCAGCGTAGATGGCAGGGTTCATGAGCAGTTCTTC	CASSVDGRVHEQFF
few	TRBV6-6	TRBJ2-1	TRBD1	TGTGCCAGCAGGGAACAGGGGGCGGATGAGCAGTTCTTC	CASREQGADEQFF
-	TRBV23-1	TRBJ1-1	-	TGCGCCAGCAGTCGGCGGGGTGAAGCTTTCTTT	CASSRRGEAFF
few	TRBV9	TRBJ2-5	TRBD1	TGTGCCAGCAGCATCGGACAGGGGGGAGCAGAGACCCAGTACTTC	CASSIGQGGAETQYF